This T cell receptor (beta chain) appears in the sequencing data of a study of T cell clonotyping in hematopoietic cell transplantation. Findings and limits, study-wide: Pathologically expanded recipient clonotypes increased progressively from day 30 to day 180 as diversity fell.

Indicated time point: recipient sample about 28 days before transplant, after cytoreduction. V shed 0 bases, J shed 10 bases, and the junction held 8 bases outside the gene matches. Germline CDR1 is SGHRS and CDR2 is YFSETQ. The CDR3 covers 15 residues. A single count supports this clone. As yet, its antigen is unknown. Using immunoSEQ multiplex PCR, the repertoire was profiled, and TCRdb retains in-frame clones only, with some absent. Altogether several thousand clones are present, 70% to 90% being singletons, with the ten largest covering 3.6%. This sequence joins TRBV5-1 and TRBJ2-1; 9 nucleotides agree with TRBD1. The sequence was collected from a man aged 30-40 years with acute myeloid leukemia. Some clones in this sample may be carry-over from other donors' samples. The specimen comprised peripheral blood mononuclear cells, sampled before stem cell transplant. CDR3: CASSLGTGVSEEQFF. DNA of the CDR3: TGCGCCAGCAGCTTGGGGACAGGGGTTTCAGAAGAGCAGTTCTTC.